The 10 T cell receptor beta chains reported below all come from one sample, sequenced in a study of T cell responses to AZD1222 COVID-19 vaccine. Sequencing used immunoSEQ multiplex PCR; TCRdb keeps in-frame clones, though not all of them. The table has 92,000 or so clones, about nine tenths seen once. The sample consisted of peripheral blood, taken on day 0 of AZD1222 vaccination. The receptors stem from an adult in good health.

The chain couples TRBV28 to TRBJ1-4; TRBD1 might be the D (6 bases). The CDR3 is made up of 17 amino acids. In germline, CDR1 is MDHEN, CDR2 SYDVKM. Trimming left V 7 bases short and J 8 bases short, with 26 bases between. CDR3 sequence: CASTGQWEPNEVEKLFF. CDR3 nucleotide sequence: TGTGCCAGCACTGGACAGTGGGAGCCTAATGAAGTGGAAAAACTGTTTTTT.

The genes are TRBV19 and TRBJ2-1, with D hard to call. The germline gives CDR1 LNHDA, CDR2 SQIVND (reference sequence). V gave up 3 bases and J gave up 4 bases, with 13 bases separating them. The CDR3 is made up of 15 amino acids. The CDR3 region is CASSMDLGSYNEQFF. In nucleotides, the CDR3 is TGTGCCAGTAGTATGGATCTCGGAAGTTACAATGAGCAGTTCTTC.

This chain connects TRBV7-9 to TRBJ2-7; 7 bases align to TRBD1. There are 15 residues in the CDR3. CDR1 and CDR2 (germline): SEHNR, FQNEAQ (reference sequence). Unmatched junction bases numbered 8, after V lost 3 bases and J lost 3 bases. CDR3 protein: CASSLVGQTNYEQYF. The DNA for the CDR3 is TGTGCCAGCAGCTTGGTGGGACAGACTAACTACGAGCAGTACTTC.

The chain joins TRBV15 to TRBJ2-7; TRBD1 matches 7 bases. CDR3 length: 13 amino acids. Germline values: CDR1 LNHNV, CDR2 YYDKDF (reference sequence). The V gene end was trimmed by 5 bases and the J gene end by 5 bases; junction bases not matched to a gene: 6. CDR3 protein: CATSQEQGNEQYF. CDR3 coding DNA: TGTGCCACCAGCCAAGAACAGGGGAACGAGCAGTACTTC.

This chain uses TRBV30 with TRBJ2-2; the D gene is possibly TRBD1 (5 bases). Trimming pared 2 bases from V and 4 bases from J, leaving 14 bases between. The germline V gene has CDR1 GTSNPN and CDR2 SVGIG (reference sequence). CDR3 length: 15 residues. CDR3 in amino acids: CAWSSGSGRTGELFF. For the CDR3, the DNA is TGTGCCTGGAGTTCTGGGTCAGGGCGCACCGGGGAGCTGTTTTTT.

The chain is built from TRBV6-2 or TRBV6-3 and TRBJ2-5; the D gene is possibly TRBD1 (6 bases). CDR1 MNHEY and CDR2 SVGEGT come from the germline V gene. The length of the CDR3 is 15 residues. The V and J ends lost 5 bases and 5 bases respectively, with 18 bases between them. DNA for the CDR3: TGTGCCAGCAGTAATCGAGTGGACAGTAAGGAGACCCAGTACTTC. It codes for CASSNRVDSKETQYF.

The V and J genes are TRBV5-4 and TRBJ2-7, with 9 bases that match TRBD1. Germline CDR1 and CDR2: SGHNT and YYREEE (reference sequence). The V and J ends lost 4 bases and 2 bases, in that order; junction bases with no gene match: 7. CDR3 length: 15 residues. CDR3: CASSAPGQGTYEQYF. The CDR3 DNA sequence: TGTGCCAGCAGCGCACCGGGACAGGGCACCTACGAGCAGTACTTC.

The chain combines TRBV28 with TRBJ1-5; unclear D gene. This CDR3 region has 17 residues. The V end lost 5 bases, the J end lost 0 bases, and 17 bases lay between the germline ends. Germline lookup yields CDR1 MDHEN and CDR2 SYDVKM. DNA of the CDR3: TGTGCCAGCAGTGTCCCCGGCCGAACTTATAGCAATCAGCCCCAGCATTTT. Translation gives CASSVPGRTYSNQPQHF.

This clone was counted only a few times. The chain links TRBV28 to TRBJ1-6, with 7 positions matching TRBD1. Germline V gene data show CDR1 as MDHEN and CDR2 as SYDVKM. The CDR3 contains 16 residues. The V and J ends lost 6 bases and 6 bases, in that order; junction bases with no gene match: 11. CDR3 nucleotide sequence: TGTGCCAGCAGCCAGGGGGGGGGCATTTTTAATTCACCCCTCCACTTT. Translation gives CASSQGGGIFNSPLHF.

V is TRBV4-3 and J is TRBJ2-2; D possibly matches TRBD1 or TRBD2 (5 bases each). V gave up 0 bases and J gave up 2 bases, with 16 bases separating them. The CDR3 loop spans 18 amino acids. Looked up from germline, CDR1 is LGHNA and CDR2 is YSLEER. CDR3 bases: TGCGCCAGCAGCCAAGATACGGGGCGGGCCGCTAACACCGGGGAGCTGTTTTTT. This gives the protein CASSQDTGRAANTGELFF.